This entry describes one TCR beta chain. This record belongs to a study of technical replicates of blood from a handful of donors. Germline V gene data show CDR1 as LGHNA and CDR2 as YNFKEQ. Trimming at V came to 2 bases and at J to 7 bases, leaving 11 bases not matched to a gene. The CDR3 has 16 residues. TCRdb's copy holds only in-frame clones and misses some; the assay was immunoSEQ multiplex PCR. This table holds under 95,000 clones, 90% to 95% found once. The genes are TRBV4-2 and TRBJ2-1, with 7 bases identical to TRBD1. The receptor comes from a human donor in good health. The sample consisted of T cells isolated from PBMCs. The CDR3 DNA reads TGTGCCAGCAGCCAACACCCCGGGACAGAGACTAATGAGCAGTTCTTC. As protein: CASSQHPGTETNEQFF.